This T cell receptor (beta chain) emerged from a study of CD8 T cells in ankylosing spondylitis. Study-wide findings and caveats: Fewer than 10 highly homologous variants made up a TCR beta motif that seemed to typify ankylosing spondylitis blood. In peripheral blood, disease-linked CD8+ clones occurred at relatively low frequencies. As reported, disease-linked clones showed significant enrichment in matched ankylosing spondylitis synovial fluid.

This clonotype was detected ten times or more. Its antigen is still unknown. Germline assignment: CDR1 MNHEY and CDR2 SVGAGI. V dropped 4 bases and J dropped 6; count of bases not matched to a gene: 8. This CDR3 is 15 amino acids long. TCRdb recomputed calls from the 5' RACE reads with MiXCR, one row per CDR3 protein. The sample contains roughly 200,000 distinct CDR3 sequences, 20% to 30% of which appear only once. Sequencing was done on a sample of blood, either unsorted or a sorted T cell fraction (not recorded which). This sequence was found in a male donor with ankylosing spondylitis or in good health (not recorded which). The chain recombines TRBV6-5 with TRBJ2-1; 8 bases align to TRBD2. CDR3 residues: CASSSSSGSGNEQFF. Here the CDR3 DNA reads TGTGCCAGCAGTTCAAGCAGCGGGAGCGGCAATGAGCAGTTCTTC.